The entry below gives a single T cell receptor beta chain sequence along with its context. What it recognizes is unknown. This sample was taken from a study of cytomegalovirus exposure and HLA in healthy donors. Findings of the study overall: Most TCR sequences were rare, but some public TCRs occurred in many donors. According to a later analysis, TCR clusters from the first cohort tended to co-occur in the roughly 130 validation repertoires. The classifier reportedly diagnosed cytomegalovirus status with high specificity and sensitivity.

Measured with immunoSEQ multiplex PCR; TCRdb has only the in-frame clones, and not every one. This table has about 220,000 clones, 80% to 95% appearing once. V lost 2 bases, J lost 5 bases, and 10 bases lay in between. This CDR3 comprises 14 residues. Germline V CDR1 and CDR2: SGHVS, FQNEAQ. The TCR comes from a woman younger than 35 in good health and CMV-seronegative. The chain joins TRBV7-8 to TRBJ1-3, with D possibly matching TRBD1 (6 bases). Source material: PBMCs. The CDR3 nucleotides read TGTGCCAGCAGCTTATTAACAGGGAGAAACACCATATATTTT. Its protein is CASSLLTGRNTIYF.